This T cell receptor beta chain emerged from a study of human T cells and chemical hapten exposure. The CDR3 length is 13 residues. Germline CDR1 and CDR2: MNHEY and SMNVEV (reference sequence). At least ten counts were recorded for this clonotype. Indicated time point: pre-sensitization, week 0. The treatment was: therapeutic diphenylcyclopropenone sensitization with weekly scalp DPC. Someone pulled total RNA out of unfractionated whole blood. In the library, unique molecular identifiers were attached to individual cDNA molecules. Each CDR3 protein is one row after TCRdb ran MiXCR on the RACE reads. The sample yields about 34,000 distinct CDR3 sequences, approximately 10% seen once.

The TCR sequence derives from a man in his forties or fifties with alopecia areata. Some clones in this sample may be carry-over from other donors' samples. V gene TRBV27 combines with J gene TRBJ1-6; D not certain. The sample in question was whole blood, obtained in connection with sensitization to the hapten diphenylcyclopropenone (DPC). CDR3 DNA sequence: TGTGCTACCAGCCCTGGTTGGGATTCACCCCTCCACTTT. Translating gives CATSPGWDSPLHF.